This section outlines one T cell receptor beta chain sequence together with its context. What it binds is not known. The data derive from a study of cytomegalovirus exposure and HLA in healthy donors. Germline CDR1 and CDR2: ENHRY and SYGVKD. The CDR3 has 15 amino acids. V lost 9 bases to trimming and J lost 3 bases; unmatched junction nucleotides: 11. Study-level results: The authors enumerated over 150 TCR beta chains as linked to cytomegalovirus. Reportedly, diagnosis of cytomegalovirus status by the classifier showed high specificity and sensitivity.

The PCR made use of 60 Vbeta and 13 Jbeta primers. The assay was immunoSEQ multiplex PCR, and TCRdb's table has in-frame clones only and misses some. The sample totals approximately 70,000 clones. The source of this sequence is a woman between 40 and 55 years old in good health and CMV-seropositive. Material: PBMCs. The chain has TRBV10-3 and TRBJ2-7; TRBD2 aligns across 10 bases. The DNA for the CDR3 is TGTGCCATAGGTTTGCACCGACTAGCGGGCTACGAGCAGTACTTC. This translates into CAIGLHRLAGYEQYF.